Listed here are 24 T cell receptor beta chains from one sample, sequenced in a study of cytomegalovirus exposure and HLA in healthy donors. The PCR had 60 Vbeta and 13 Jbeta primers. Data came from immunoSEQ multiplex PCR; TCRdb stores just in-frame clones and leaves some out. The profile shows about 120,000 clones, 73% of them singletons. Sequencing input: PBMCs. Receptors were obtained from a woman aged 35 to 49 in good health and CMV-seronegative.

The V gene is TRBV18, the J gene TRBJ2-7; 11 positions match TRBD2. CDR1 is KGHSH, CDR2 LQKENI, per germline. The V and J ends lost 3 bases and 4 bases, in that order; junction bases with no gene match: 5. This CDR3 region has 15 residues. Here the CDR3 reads CASSPGLAGKYEQYF. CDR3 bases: TGTGCCAGCTCACCCGGACTAGCGGGTAAATACGAGCAGTACTTC. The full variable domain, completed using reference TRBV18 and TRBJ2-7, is NAGVMQNPRHLVRRRGQEARLRCSPMKGHSHVYWYRQLPEEGLKFMVYLQKENIIDESGMPKERFSAEFPKEGPSILRIQQVVRGDSAAYFCASSPGLAGKYEQYFGPGTRLTVT.

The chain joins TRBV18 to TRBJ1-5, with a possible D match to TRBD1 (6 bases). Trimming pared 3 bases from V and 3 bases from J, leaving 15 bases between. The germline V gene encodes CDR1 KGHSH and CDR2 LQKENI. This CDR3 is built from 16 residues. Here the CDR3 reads CASSPAGGQTNQPQHF. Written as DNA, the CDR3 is TGTGCCAGCTCACCGGCCGGGGGGCAGACCAATCAGCCCCAGCATTTT.

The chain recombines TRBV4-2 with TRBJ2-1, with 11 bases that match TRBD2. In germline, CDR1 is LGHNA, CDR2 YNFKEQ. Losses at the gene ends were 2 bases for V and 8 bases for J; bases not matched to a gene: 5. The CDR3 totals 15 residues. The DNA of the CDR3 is TGTGCCAGCAGCCAAACTAGCGGGAGACACTATGAGCAGTTCTTC. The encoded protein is CASSQTSGRHYEQFF.

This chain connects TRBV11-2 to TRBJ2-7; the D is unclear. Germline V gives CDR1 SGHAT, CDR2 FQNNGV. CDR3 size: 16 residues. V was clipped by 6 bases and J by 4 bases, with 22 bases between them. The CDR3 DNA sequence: TGTGCCAGCAGTTTTTTCAAGCAGAAGGCGGCATACGAGCAGTACTTC. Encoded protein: CASSFFKQKAAYEQYF.

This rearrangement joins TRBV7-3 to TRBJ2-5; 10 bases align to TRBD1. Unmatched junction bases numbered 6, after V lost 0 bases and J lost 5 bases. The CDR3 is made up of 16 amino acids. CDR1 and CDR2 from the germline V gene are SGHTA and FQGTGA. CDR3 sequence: CASSLTGDRGRETQYF. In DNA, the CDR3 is TGTGCCAGCAGCTTAACTGGGGACAGGGGTCGGGAGACCCAGTACTTC.

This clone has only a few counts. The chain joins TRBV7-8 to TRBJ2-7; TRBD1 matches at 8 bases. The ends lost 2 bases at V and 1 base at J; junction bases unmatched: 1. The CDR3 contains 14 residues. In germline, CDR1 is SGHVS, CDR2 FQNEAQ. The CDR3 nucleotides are TGTGCCAGCAGCTTACAGGGGGCGTCCTACGAGCAGTACTTC. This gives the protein CASSLQGASYEQYF.

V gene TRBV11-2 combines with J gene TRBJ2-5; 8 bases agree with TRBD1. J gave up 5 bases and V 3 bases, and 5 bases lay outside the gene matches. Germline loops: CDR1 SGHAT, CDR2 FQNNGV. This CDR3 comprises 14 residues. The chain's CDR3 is CASSFQGAFETQYF. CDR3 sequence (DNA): TGTGCCAGCAGCTTCCAGGGGGCGTTCGAGACCCAGTACTTC.

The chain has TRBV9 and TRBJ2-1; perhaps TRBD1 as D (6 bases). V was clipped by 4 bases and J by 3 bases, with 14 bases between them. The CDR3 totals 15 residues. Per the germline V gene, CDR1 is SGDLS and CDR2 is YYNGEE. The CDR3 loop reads CASSPLDSFYNEQFF. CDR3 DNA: TGTGCCAGCAGCCCATTGGACAGCTTCTACAATGAGCAGTTCTTC.

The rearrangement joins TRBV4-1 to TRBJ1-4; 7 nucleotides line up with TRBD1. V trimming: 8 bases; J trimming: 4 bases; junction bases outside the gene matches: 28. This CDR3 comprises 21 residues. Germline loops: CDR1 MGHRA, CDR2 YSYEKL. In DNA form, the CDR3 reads TGCGCCAGCTCAGCCTCTAAGTTCTTGACAGGGAGGCCTCAGGATAATGAAAAACTGTTTTTT. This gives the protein CASSASKFLTGRPQDNEKLFF.

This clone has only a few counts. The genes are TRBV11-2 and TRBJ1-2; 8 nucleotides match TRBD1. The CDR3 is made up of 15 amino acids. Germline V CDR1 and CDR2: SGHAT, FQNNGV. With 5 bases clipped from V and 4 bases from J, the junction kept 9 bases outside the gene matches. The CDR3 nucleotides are TGTGCCAGCAGCCCACAGGGGGTGGACCTCTATGGCTACACCTTC. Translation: CASSPQGVDLYGYTF.

DNA of the CDR3: TGTGCCAGCCTGGGACTAGCGGGGGGGCCTGGGTTTGACGAGCAGTACTTC. It is translated as CASLGLAGGPGFDEQYF. The gene calls are TRBV28 and TRBJ2-7, with 16 bases that match TRBD2. The germline V gene has CDR1 MDHEN and CDR2 SYDVKM. The V gene end was trimmed by 8 bases and the J gene end by 5 bases; junction bases not matched to a gene: 12. The CDR3 loop spans 17 amino acids.

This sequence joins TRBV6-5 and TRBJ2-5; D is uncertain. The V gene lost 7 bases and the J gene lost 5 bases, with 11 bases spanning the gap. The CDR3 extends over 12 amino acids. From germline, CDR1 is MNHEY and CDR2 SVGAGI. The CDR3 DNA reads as TGTGCCAGCACCTCAATACACGAGACCCAGTACTTC. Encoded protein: CASTSIHETQYF.

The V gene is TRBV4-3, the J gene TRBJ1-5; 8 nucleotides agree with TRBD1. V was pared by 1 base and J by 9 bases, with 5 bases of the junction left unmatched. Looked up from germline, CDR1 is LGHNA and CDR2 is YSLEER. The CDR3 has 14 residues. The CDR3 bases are TGCGCCAGCAGCCAAGGGACAGGGAGTCGGCCCCAGCATTTT. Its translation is CASSQGTGSRPQHF.

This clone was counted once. CDR3 in DNA: TGTGCCAGCAGCCCCTTAACGGCCTCAGGCTCCTACAATGAGCAGTTCTTC. It translates to CASSPLTASGSYNEQFF. This rearrangement joins TRBV11-1 to TRBJ2-1; D call uncertain. Germline V CDR1 and CDR2: SGHAT, FQDESV (reference sequence). V lost 5 bases and J lost 0, with 17 bases in between. The CDR3 runs 17 residues.

CDR3: CAGRGQGGTEAFF. The DNA for the CDR3 is TGTGCCGGACGGGGACAGGGAGGGACTGAAGCTTTCTTT. The chain employs TRBV28 and TRBJ1-1; 9 bases line up with TRBD1. Per germline, CDR1 MDHEN and CDR2 SYDVKM. V was pared by 11 bases and J by 5 bases, with 9 bases of the junction left unmatched. This CDR3 has 13 residues.

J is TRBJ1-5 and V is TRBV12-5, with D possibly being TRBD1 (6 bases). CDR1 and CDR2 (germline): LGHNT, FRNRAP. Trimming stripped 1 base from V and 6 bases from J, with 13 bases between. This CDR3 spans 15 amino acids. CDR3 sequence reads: CASGLGPETGQPQHF. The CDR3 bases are TGTGCTAGTGGTTTGGGTCCCGAGACAGGTCAGCCCCAGCATTTT.

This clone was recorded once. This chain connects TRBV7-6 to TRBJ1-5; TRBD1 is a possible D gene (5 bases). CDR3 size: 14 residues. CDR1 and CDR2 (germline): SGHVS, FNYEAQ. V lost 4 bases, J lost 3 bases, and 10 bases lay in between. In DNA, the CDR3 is TGTGCCAGCAGCTCGACAGAATCCAATCAGCCCCAGCATTTT. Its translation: CASSSTESNQPQHF.

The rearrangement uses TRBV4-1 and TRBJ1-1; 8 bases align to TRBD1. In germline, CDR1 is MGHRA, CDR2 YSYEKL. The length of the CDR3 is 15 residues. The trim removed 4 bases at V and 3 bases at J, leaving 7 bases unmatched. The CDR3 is CASSRKTGGDTEAFF. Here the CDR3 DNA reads TGCGCCAGCAGCCGTAAAACAGGGGGGGACACTGAAGCTTTCTTT.

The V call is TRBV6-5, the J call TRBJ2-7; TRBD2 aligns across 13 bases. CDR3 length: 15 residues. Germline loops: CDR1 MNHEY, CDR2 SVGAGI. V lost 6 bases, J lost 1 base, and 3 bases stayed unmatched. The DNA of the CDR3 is TGTGCCAGCAGCTTGGGACTAGCGGGGTCCTACGAGCAGTACTTC. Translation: CASSLGLAGSYEQYF.

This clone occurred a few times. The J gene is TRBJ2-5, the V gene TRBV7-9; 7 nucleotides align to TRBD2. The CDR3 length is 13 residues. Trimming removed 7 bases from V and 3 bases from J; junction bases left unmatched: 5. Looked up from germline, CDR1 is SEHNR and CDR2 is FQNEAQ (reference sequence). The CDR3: CASKVLAEETQYF. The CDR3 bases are TGTGCCAGCAAAGTTCTAGCGGAAGAGACCCAGTACTTC.

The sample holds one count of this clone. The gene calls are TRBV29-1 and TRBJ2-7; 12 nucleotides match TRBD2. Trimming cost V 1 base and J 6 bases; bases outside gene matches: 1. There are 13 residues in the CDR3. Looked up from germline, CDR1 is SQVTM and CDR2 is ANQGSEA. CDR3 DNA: TGCAGCGTTGAAGGGACTAGCGGGACCGAGCAGTACTTC. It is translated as CSVEGTSGTEQYF.

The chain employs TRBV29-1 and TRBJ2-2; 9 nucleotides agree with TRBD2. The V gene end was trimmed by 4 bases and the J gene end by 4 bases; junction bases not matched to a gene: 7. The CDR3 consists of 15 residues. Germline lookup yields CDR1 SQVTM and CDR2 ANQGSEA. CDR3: CSVGVSGRITGELFF. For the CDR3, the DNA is TGCAGCGTTGGGGTTAGCGGGAGAATCACCGGGGAGCTGTTTTTT.

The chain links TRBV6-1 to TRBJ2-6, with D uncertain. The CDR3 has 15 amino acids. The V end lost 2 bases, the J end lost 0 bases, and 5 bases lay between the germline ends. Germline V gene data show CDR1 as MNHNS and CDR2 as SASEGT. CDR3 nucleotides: TGTGCCAGCAGTGAACGGTTCTCTGGGGCCAACGTCCTGACTTTC. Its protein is CASSERFSGANVLTF.

CDR3 DNA: TGTGCCAGCAGCCCCCCCGACGGGGACGAGCAGTACTTC. Its translation is CASSPPDGDEQYF. This sequence joins TRBV7-2 and TRBJ2-7; the D gene is possibly TRBD2 (5 bases). The V end was cut by 5 bases, the J end by 5 bases, with 13 bases between. Germline-derived CDR1 and CDR2 are SGHTA and FQGNSA. The CDR3 covers 13 residues. Based on the CDR3 plus reference TRBV7-2 and TRBJ2-7, the full variable domain is GAGVSQSPSNKVTEKGKDVELRCDPISGHTALYWYRQSLGQGLEFLIYFQGNSAPDKSGLPSDRFSAERTGGSVSTLTIQRTQQEDSAVYLCASSPPDGDEQYFGPGTRLTVT.